This T cell receptor beta chain was recovered during a study of CD8+CD57+ T cells in acquired aplastic anemia. Study background: The average for DNA from sorted CD4+ and CD8+ cells was roughly 3 ug. Broader study findings: The same twenty-nine CD8+ CDR3 sequences occurred in patients and in controls. For CD8+ Simpson's diversity, patients and controls showed no significant difference.

Profiles of TCR beta VDJ and CDR3 were generated from a genomic DNA template. One entry per CDR3 protein results from TCRdb running MiXCR on the reads. This sample carries hundreds of thousands of distinct CDR3 sequences, less than 60% of them seen once, and the ten largest clones take less than 20%. The sequenced patients had an expansion of CD8+CD57+ cells seen by flow cytometry. Patients, without exception, had severe acquired aplastic anemia. For this clonotype: The antigen is undetermined.

Specimen: sorted CD4+, CD8+, or CD8+CD57+ T cells (not recorded which) from PBMCs. The receptor's source is a human donor with aplastic anemia.

CDR3 protein: CATSGTGAYEQYF. For the CDR3, the DNA is TGTGCCACCTCCGGGACAGGGGCCTACGAGCAGTACTTC. The chain recombines TRBV19 with TRBJ2-7; TRBD1 aligns across 10 bases. This CDR3 contains 13 residues. CDR1 is LNHDA, CDR2 SQIVND, per germline (reference sequence). Germline trimming cut 10 bases from V and 2 bases from J; bases unmatched to any gene: 5. The full variable domain, rest sourced from reference TRBV19 and TRBJ2-7, is DGGITQSPKYLFRKEGQNVTLSCEQNLNHDAMYWYRQDPGQGLRLIYYSQIVNDFQKGDIAEGYSVSREKKESFPLTVTSAQKNPTAFYLCATSGTGAYEQYFGPGTRLTVT.